The entry that follows covers one T cell receptor beta chain sequence. This entry is derived from a study of T cells of healthy individuals. The CDR3 spans 13 residues. Germline V lookup: CDR1 LNHDA, CDR2 SQIVND (reference sequence). Trimming stripped 7 bases from V and 8 bases from J, with 17 bases between. From the 5' RACE reads, TCRdb called clonotypes with MiXCR, one entry per CDR3 protein. The repertoire holds roughly 87,000 distinct CDR3 sequences, around 17% seen once, with under 7.5% in the top ten. The clonotype originates from a human donor in good health. This chain connects TRBV19 to TRBJ1-2; D perhaps matches TRBD1 (6 bases). The CDR3 loop is CASTPRGIWGYTF. Here the CDR3 DNA reads TGTGCCAGTACCCCAAGGGGGATTTGGGGCTACACCTTC.